A selection of T cell receptor beta chains follows, all from one sample in a study of T cell responses to AZD1222 COVID-19 vaccine. Produced via immunoSEQ multiplex PCR; TCRdb's table is partial and in-frame only. The sample has about 96,000 clones, roughly nine tenths seen once; the top ten hold around 1.5%. The input for sequencing was peripheral blood, taken on day 0 of AZD1222 vaccination. The source is an adult in good health. CDR3s include the opening cysteine and the closing phenylalanine or tryptophan. A D gene is named only where the DNA matches it firmly. Clone size is stated in some rows and not others, as once, few, many or a class when expanded.

d_call | j_call | clone_size | v_call | cdr3_aa | cdr3_nt
NA | TRBJ1-4 | NA | TRBV12-3/TRBV12-4 | CASRPTVNEKLFF | TGTGCCAGCCGCCCCACAGTTAATGAAAAACTGTTTTTT
TRBD1 | TRBJ1-1 | NA | TRBV18 | CASSAGQGNTEAFF | TGTGCCAGCTCAGCGGGACAGGGGAATACTGAAGCTTTCTTT
NA | TRBJ1-2 | NA | TRBV7-8 | CASSPTGYGYTF | TGTGCCAGCAGCCCCACAGGCTATGGCTACACCTTC
NA | TRBJ1-4 | NA | TRBV6-1 | CASSEMWGPTNEKLFF | TGTGCCAGCAGTGAAATGTGGGGACCGACTAATGAAAAACTGTTTTTT
NA | TRBJ2-1 | NA | TRBV30 | CAHTRPPGFNEQFF | TGTGCCCACACCCGGCCGCCGGGTTTTAATGAGCAGTTCTTC
NA | TRBJ2-5 | few | TRBV6-2/TRBV6-3 | CASSSIPRLGETQYF | TGTGCCAGCAGTTCGATCCCCCGGTTGGGGGAGACCCAGTACTTC
TRBD2 | TRBJ2-7 | NA | TRBV5-1 | CASSLRLATREQYF | TGCGCCAGCAGCTTGCGACTAGCGACGAGAGAGCAGTACTTC
NA | TRBJ1-5 | NA | TRBV19 | CASSIMLGLSNQPQHF | TGTGCCAGTAGTATAATGCTAGGGTTGAGCAATCAGCCCCAGCATTTT
NA | TRBJ2-5 | few | TRBV5-1 | CASSSFGGSETQYF | TGCGCCAGCAGCTCCTTTGGGGGTTCAGAGACCCAGTACTTC
NA | TRBJ2-7 | NA | TRBV5-8 | CASEPRDFSYEQYF | TGTGCCAGCGAGCCCCGGGATTTTTCCTACGAGCAGTACTTC
NA | TRBJ1-5 | NA | TRBV19 | CASSIWGLGNQPQHF | TGTGCCAGTAGTATTTGGGGCCTCGGCAATCAGCCCCAGCATTTT
NA | TRBJ1-6 | NA | TRBV14 | CASSQELVPASPLHF | TGTGCCAGCAGCCAAGAACTCGTACCAGCTTCACCCCTCCACTTT
NA | TRBJ2-2 | NA | TRBV9 | CASSVAKRAENTGELFF | TGTGCCAGCAGCGTAGCCAAGCGGGCAGAAAACACCGGGGAGCTGTTTTTT
TRBD1 | TRBJ1-2 | once | TRBV5-1 | CASSLGRGRGYTF | TGCGCCAGCAGCTTGGGCAGGGGGCGTGGCTACACCTTC
NA | TRBJ1-4 | NA | TRBV19 | CASRTPTNEKLFF | TGTGCCAGCCGGACCCCAACTAATGAAAAACTGTTTTTT
NA | TRBJ1-5 | NA | TRBV19 | CASSTWRGRMEPQHF | TGTGCCAGTAGTACGTGGAGGGGGAGAATGGAGCCCCAGCATTTT
NA | TRBJ2-7 | NA | TRBV7-9 | CASSPGTPYEQYF | TGTGCCAGCAGCCCCGGGACTCCCTACGAGCAGTACTTC
NA | TRBJ2-1 | NA | TRBV28 | CASSLIQARGEQFF | TGTGCCAGCAGCCTCATACAGGCCAGGGGTGAGCAGTTCTTC
NA | TRBJ1-6 | once | TRBV19 | CASTPRGVRSPLHF | TGTGCCAGTACCCCTCGGGGGGTACGCTCACCCCTCCACTTT
TRBD1 | TRBJ1-1 | NA | TRBV2 | CASSRDRGLENTEAFF | TGTGCCAGCAGTAGGGACAGGGGGTTAGAGAACACTGAAGCTTTCTTT
TRBD2 | TRBJ2-1 | NA | TRBV27 | CASRAGGAVREQFF | TGTGCCAGCAGAGCGGGGGGGGCAGTTCGTGAGCAGTTCTTC
NA | TRBJ1-2 | NA | TRBV7-9 | CASSFGDSYGYTF | TGTGCCAGCAGCTTTGGAGACAGCTATGGCTACACCTTC
TRBD2 | TRBJ2-1 | NA | TRBV3-1/TRBV3-2 | CASSPGLAGVYNEQFF | TGTGCCAGCAGTCCCGGACTAGCGGGGGTCTACAATGAGCAGTTCTTC
NA | TRBJ2-7 | NA | TRBV25-1 | CASSDPQAYEQYF | TGTGCCAGCAGTGACCCCCAGGCCTACGAGCAGTACTTC
NA | TRBJ2-7 | NA | TRBV5-4 | CASSLLQGAGVYEQYF | TGTGCCAGCAGCTTGCTTCAGGGGGCGGGGGTCTACGAGCAGTACTTC
NA | TRBJ1-1 | NA | TRBV4-1 | CASSQVSEGPKAFF | TGCGCCAGCAGCCAAGTCTCGGAGGGCCCAAAAGCTTTCTTT
TRBD2 | TRBJ2-3 | NA | TRBV3-1/TRBV3-2 | CASSPSGGANTQYF | TGTGCCAGCAGCCCTAGCGGGGGGGCAAATACGCAGTATTTT
NA | TRBJ1-2 | NA | TRBV21-1 | CARQSEDGYTF | TGTGCCAGGCAGTCGGAGGATGGCTACACCTTC
NA | TRBJ2-6 | NA | TRBV18 | CASSPQDSGANVLTF | TGTGCCAGCTCACCACAGGACTCTGGGGCCAACGTCCTGACTTTC
NA | TRBJ1-3 | NA | TRBV10-3 | CAISEWRPLSGNTIYF | TGTGCCATCAGTGAGTGGAGGCCCCTCTCTGGAAACACCATATATTTT
NA | TRBJ1-2 | NA | TRBV6-6 | CASKGTDYGYTF | TGTGCCAGCAAAGGGACGGATTATGGCTACACCTTC
TRBD1 | TRBJ2-7 | NA | TRBV5-6 | CASSLTGGASYEQYF | TGTGCCAGCAGCCTGACAGGGGGCGCCTCCTACGAGCAGTACTTC
NA | TRBJ2-3 | NA | TRBV29-1 | CSVEATGEGTQYF | TGCAGCGTTGAGGCCACAGGGGAGGGTACGCAGTATTTT
TRBD1 | TRBJ2-1 | NA | TRBV19 | CASSMRRGTASRQGSSYNEQFF | TGTGCCAGTAGTATGCGACGTGGCACAGCGAGTAGACAGGGGAGCTCCTACAATGAGCAGTTCTTC
NA | TRBJ1-2 | NA | TRBV2 | CASSESTYYGYTF | TGTGCCAGCAGTGAATCGACGTACTATGGCTACACCTTC
TRBD2 | TRBJ2-3 | NA | TRBV6-1 | CASSGSSGAARHTQYF | TGTGCCAGCAGTGGGTCTAGCGGGGCTGCCCGACATACGCAGTATTTT
NA | TRBJ2-5 | NA | TRBV5-4 | CASSFEGDGETQYF | TGTGCCAGCAGCTTTGAAGGGGACGGAGAGACCCAGTACTTC
NA | TRBJ2-3 | NA | TRBV27 | CASSSSGRYTQYF | TGTGCCAGCAGTTCATCGGGACGCTATACGCAGTATTTT
NA | TRBJ2-7 | NA | TRBV2 | CASSSRSYEQYF | TGTGCCAGCAGCTCTAGGTCCTACGAGCAGTACTTC
NA | TRBJ1-1 | NA | TRBV28 | CASSLTHTEAFF | TGTGCCAGCAGTTTAACCCACACTGAAGCTTTCTTT
NA | TRBJ1-2 | NA | TRBV11-2 | CASSPNTGSSNYGYTF | TGTGCCAGCAGCCCTAATACAGGGTCTTCCAACTATGGCTACACCTTC
TRBD1 | TRBJ1-5 | NA | TRBV6-6 | CASSRHMGQGEQPQHF | TGTGCCAGCAGTCGACACATGGGACAGGGAGAACAGCCCCAGCATTTT
NA | TRBJ1-2 | NA | TRBV2 | CASSEGQGGAYGYTF | TGTGCCAGCAGTGAAGGGCAGGGTGGAGCTTATGGCTACACCTTC
TRBD1 | TRBJ1-4 | NA | TRBV6-6 | CASTATGGLGEKLFF | TGTGCCAGCACCGCAACAGGGGGCCTTGGTGAAAAACTGTTTTTT
TRBD1 | TRBJ1-4 | NA | TRBV11-2 | CASSPSGQAGEKLFF | TGTGCCAGCAGCCCGTCGGGACAGGCGGGTGAAAAACTGTTTTTT
TRBD1 | TRBJ2-1 | NA | TRBV4-1 | CASSQQGQSSYNEQFF | TGCGCCAGCAGCCAACAGGGACAGAGCTCCTACAATGAGCAGTTCTTC
NA | TRBJ2-5 | NA | TRBV7-2 | CASSFYREETQYF | TGTGCCAGCAGCTTTTACAGGGAAGAGACCCAGTACTTC
TRBD2 | TRBJ2-7 | NA | TRBV19 | CASSIEGRLAGGYEQYF | TGTGCCAGTAGTATTGAAGGAAGACTAGCGGGGGGTTACGAGCAGTACTTC
NA | TRBJ2-1 | NA | TRBV24-1 | CATSASGHLGNNEQFF | TGTGCCACCAGTGCTTCAGGACACTTGGGAAACAATGAGCAGTTCTTC
NA | TRBJ1-6 | NA | TRBV3-1/TRBV3-2 | CASSQYRGSPLHF | TGTGCCAGCAGCCAATATAGGGGATCACCCCTCCACTTT
TRBD1 | TRBJ2-7 | NA | TRBV7-9 | CASSAQGATYEQYF | TGTGCCAGCAGCGCGCAGGGGGCCACCTACGAGCAGTACTTC
NA | TRBJ2-2 | NA | TRBV6-2/TRBV6-3 | CASSYQVYTGELFF | TGTGCCAGCAGTTACCAGGTTTACACCGGGGAGCTGTTTTTT
NA | TRBJ1-1 | many | TRBV27 | CASTPRVGVTEAFF | TGTGCCAGCACCCCTAGGGTAGGGGTGACTGAAGCTTTCTTT